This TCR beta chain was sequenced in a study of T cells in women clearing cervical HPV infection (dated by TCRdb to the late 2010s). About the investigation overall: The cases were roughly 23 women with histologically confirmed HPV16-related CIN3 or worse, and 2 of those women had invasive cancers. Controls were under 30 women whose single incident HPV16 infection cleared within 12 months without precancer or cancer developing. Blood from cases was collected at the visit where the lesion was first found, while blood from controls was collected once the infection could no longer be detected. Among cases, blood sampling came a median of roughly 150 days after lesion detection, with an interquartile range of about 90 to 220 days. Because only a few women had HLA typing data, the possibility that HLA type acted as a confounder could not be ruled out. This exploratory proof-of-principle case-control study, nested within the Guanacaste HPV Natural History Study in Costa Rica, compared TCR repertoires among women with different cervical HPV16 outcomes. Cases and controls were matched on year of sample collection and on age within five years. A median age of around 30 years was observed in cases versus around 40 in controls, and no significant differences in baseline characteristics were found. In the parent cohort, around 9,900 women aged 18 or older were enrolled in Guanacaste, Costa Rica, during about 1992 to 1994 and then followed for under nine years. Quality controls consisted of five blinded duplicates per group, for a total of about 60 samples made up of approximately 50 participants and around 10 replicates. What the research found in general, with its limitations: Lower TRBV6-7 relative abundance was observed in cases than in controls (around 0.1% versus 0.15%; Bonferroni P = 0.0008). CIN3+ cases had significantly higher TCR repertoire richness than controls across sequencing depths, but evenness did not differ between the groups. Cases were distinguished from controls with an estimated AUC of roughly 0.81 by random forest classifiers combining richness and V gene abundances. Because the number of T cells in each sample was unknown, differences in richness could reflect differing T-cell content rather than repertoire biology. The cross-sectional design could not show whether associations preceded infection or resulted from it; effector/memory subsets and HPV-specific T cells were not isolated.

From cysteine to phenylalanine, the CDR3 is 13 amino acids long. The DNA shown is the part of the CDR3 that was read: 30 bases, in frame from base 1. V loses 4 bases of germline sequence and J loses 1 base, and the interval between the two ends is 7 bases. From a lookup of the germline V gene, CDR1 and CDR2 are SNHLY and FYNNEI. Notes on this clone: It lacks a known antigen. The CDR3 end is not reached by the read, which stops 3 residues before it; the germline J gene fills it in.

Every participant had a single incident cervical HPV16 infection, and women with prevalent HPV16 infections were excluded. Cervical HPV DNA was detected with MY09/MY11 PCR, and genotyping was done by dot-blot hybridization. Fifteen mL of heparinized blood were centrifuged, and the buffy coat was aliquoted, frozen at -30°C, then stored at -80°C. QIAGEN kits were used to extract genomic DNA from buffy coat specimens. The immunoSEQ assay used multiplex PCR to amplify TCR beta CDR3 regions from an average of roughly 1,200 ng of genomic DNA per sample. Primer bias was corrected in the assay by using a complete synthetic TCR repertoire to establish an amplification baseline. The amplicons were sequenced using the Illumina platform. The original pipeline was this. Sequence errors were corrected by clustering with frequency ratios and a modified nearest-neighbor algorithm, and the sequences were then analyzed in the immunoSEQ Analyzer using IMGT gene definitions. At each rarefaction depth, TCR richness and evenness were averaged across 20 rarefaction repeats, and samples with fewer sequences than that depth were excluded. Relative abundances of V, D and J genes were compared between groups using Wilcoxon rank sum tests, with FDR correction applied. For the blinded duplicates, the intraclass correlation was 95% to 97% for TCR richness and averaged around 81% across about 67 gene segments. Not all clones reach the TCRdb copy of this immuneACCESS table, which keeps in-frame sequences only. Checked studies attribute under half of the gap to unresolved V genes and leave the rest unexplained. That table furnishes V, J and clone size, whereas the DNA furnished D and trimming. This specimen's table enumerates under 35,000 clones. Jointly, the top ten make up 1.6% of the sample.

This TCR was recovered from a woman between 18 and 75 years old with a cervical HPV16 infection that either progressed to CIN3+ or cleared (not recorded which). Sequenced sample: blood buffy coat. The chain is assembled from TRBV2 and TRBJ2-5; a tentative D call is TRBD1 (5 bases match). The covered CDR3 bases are TGTGCCAGCAGTGGACAGCGCCAAGAGACC. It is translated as CASSGQRQET. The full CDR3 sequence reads CASSGQRQETQYF.